This record concerns one T cell receptor beta chain sequence. A few counts support this clonotype. Its specific antigen is unknown. The record has no base qualities; no much larger clone is one base away. The data were obtained in a study of T-cell memory formation after mild COVID-19 (dated by TCRdb to about 2021). Study-level background: TCR sequence clusters from the two donors were largely donor specific. In two donors, T-cell clones that expanded and contracted after mild COVID-19 were followed by sequencing TCRalpha and TCRbeta repertoires longitudinally. Two young, previously healthy adult volunteers, one female and one male, were included in the cohort.

PBMCs were isolated by Ficoll-Paque density gradient centrifugation. Overall study outcomes, separate from this receptor: The second-wave clones that peaked on day 37 were not confirmed to be SARS-CoV-2 specific. Contracting CD4+ clones turned up mainly in the CM and EM memory subsets, whereas EMRA was where CD8+ clones were enriched. The detection of some responding clones in pre-infection memory suggests that pre-existing cross-reactive memory T cells joined the SARS-CoV-2 response. Only two mild cases were covered by the study, and larger cohorts that include severe cases with pre-infection samples were considered necessary. Clones that contracted from day 15 to 85 showed balanced CD4/CD8 phenotypes, whereas a second wave of clones that expanded from day 15 to 37 leaned towards CD4+.

Sequencing used an Illumina NovaSeq 6000. TCRalpha and TCRbeta cDNA libraries were constructed by 5'RACE with constant-segment primers, with sample barcodes and unique molecular identifiers being introduced. RNA was extracted from every sample with Trizol reagent. Library amplification was performed in two PCR steps, and a second sample barcode and Illumina TruSeq adapters were introduced in the second step. The libraries were sequenced on an Illumina NovaSeq using 2 x 150 bp paired-end reads. From the authors' description of their analysis: With migec v1.2.7, reads were demultiplexed and then collapsed into UMI-guided consensus sequences. Using mixcr v2.1.11, UMI consensuses were aligned to TRA and TRB V and J templates and then assembled into clonotypes. A clonotype was counted as expanded or contracted only when both edgeR and NoisET called the clonotype significant, with the noise models trained on biological replicates. For edgeR calls, the cutoffs were a false discovery rate-adjusted p below 0.01 and a log2 fold-change threshold of 1. PCA with hierarchical clustering of max-normalized trajectories of the 1000 most abundant clonotypes was used as exploratory dynamics analysis. Separately sequenced CD4+ and CD8+ repertoires were used to assign a CD4 or CD8 phenotype to each responding clone. In TCRdb, the public reads were trimmed at Q25 with fastp and aligned with MiXCR, with productive beta chains retained. Rows matching on CDR3 protein sequence are summarized as one entry with the most common DNA and genes. TCRdb, not the original authors, processed these V and J calls. Counted in this sample were under 200,000 distinct CDR3 sequences; around a third of them appeared once. The leading ten clones occupy around 12% of the sample.

The CDR3, from cysteine to phenylalanine, totals 16 residues. Just CDR3 DNA is preserved here, 48 bases in frame from base 1. The germline V gene yields SGHTA for CDR1 and FQGNSA for CDR2. For this chain, trimming is 1 base at the V end and 5 bases at the J end, and the number of junction bases without a gene match is 7. What was sequenced was PBMCs or a T cell subset sorted from them (not recorded which). The sequence links TRBV7-2 to TRBJ2-2; 7 central nucleotides agree with TRBD2. The sequence was collected from an adult woman who had mild COVID-19 (a few samples of this study predate the infection). The sample titles of this study are shuffled in the database, so cell type and time point are left out; the donor was told from shared clones. The DNA is TGTGCCAGCAGCTTAGGGGGTAGCGGGTTGACCGGGGAGCTGTTTTTT. This sequence encodes CASSLGGSGLTGELFF.